Presented here are 9 T cell receptor beta chains from one specimen sequenced in a study of shared clonotypes between healthy human individuals. Naive CD8 populations comprised CD45RO-negative cells positively selected for CCR7, excluding terminally differentiated effector memory CD45RA+ cells. Some clones are missing from TCRdb's copy, which holds only in-frame ones; the method was immunoSEQ multiplex PCR. The table has approximately 810,000 clones, 85% to 95% seen once. The sequencing sample was made of naive CD8+ T cells sorted from blood. Receptors originate from a man younger than 40 in good health.

DNA of the CDR3: TGTGCCAGCAGTTTCGGGACAGGTTTCTACGAGCAGTACTTC. The encoded protein is CASSFGTGFYEQYF. The chain carries TRBV27 and TRBJ2-7, with 8 bases identical to TRBD1. Germline V CDR1 and CDR2: MNHEY, SMNVEV (reference sequence). Losses at the gene ends were 3 bases for V and 3 bases for J; bases not matched to a gene: 4. The CDR3 covers 14 residues.

The chain carries TRBV21-1 and TRBJ1-1. TRBV21-1 is shown as a pseudogene. CDR3 length equals 17 residues. The CDR3 here is CARKLYTWVVMNTEAFF. The CDR3 region has the DNA TGTGCCAGAAAGTTATATACCTGGGTCGTCATGAACACTGAAGCTTTCTTT.

The chain uses TRBV6-1 and TRBJ2-7; D possibly uses TRBD1 or TRBD2 (6 bases each). V shed 6 bases and J shed 2 bases, with 11 bases lying between them. The CDR3 consists of 13 residues. Germline assignment: CDR1 MNHNS and CDR2 SASEGT. The CDR3 is CASRGGGPYEQYF. The DNA for the CDR3 is TGTGCCAGCAGGGGTGGGGGGCCCTACGAGCAGTACTTC.

The chain couples TRBV27 to TRBJ2-1; TRBD1 is a possible D gene (5 bases). The CDR3 spans 15 residues. Germline values: CDR1 MNHEY, CDR2 SMNVEV (reference sequence). Trimming shortened V by 6 bases and J by 1 base, and 13 bases separated the two germline ends. CDR3 sequence (DNA): TGTGCCAGCAGCCCAGGGCCTACTTCCTACAATGAGCAGTTCTTC. This gives the protein CASSPGPTSYNEQFF.

The chain is built from TRBV25-1 and TRBJ2-5, with 15 bases that match TRBD2. Trimming cost V 6 bases and J 2 bases; bases outside gene matches: 10. The CDR3 covers 18 residues. Germline V gives CDR1 MGHDK, CDR2 SYGVNS. CDR3 DNA: TGTGCCAGCAGATCGAAGACCGGGACTAGCGGGAGGCAAGAGACCCAGTACTTC. Translating gives CASRSKTGTSGRQETQYF.

The chain combines TRBV18 with TRBJ2-3; no clear D gene. V shed 3 bases and J shed 0 bases, with 13 bases lying between them. The CDR3 sequence is 16 residues long. Per the germline V gene, CDR1 is KGHSH and CDR2 is LQKENI. CDR3 DNA: TGTGCCAGCTCACCCAGACAACCTACTAGCACAGATACGCAGTATTTT. The encoded protein is CASSPRQPTSTDTQYF.

The sample holds one count of this clone. The J gene is TRBJ1-1, the V gene TRBV30; D may be TRBD1 (6 bases). CDR1 and CDR2 from the germline V gene are GTSNPN and SVGIG (reference sequence). The CDR3 loop spans 14 amino acids. Deletions cut 5 bases from V and 4 bases from J, with 17 bases between. This CDR3 reads CAWDHGGEITEAFF. The CDR3, as DNA: TGTGCCTGGGACCATGGGGGCGAGATCACTGAAGCTTTCTTT.

The chain links TRBV9 to TRBJ2-7; D is undetermined. CDR1 is SGDLS and CDR2 is YYNGEE in the germline V gene. V was pared by 0 bases and J by 5 bases, with 15 bases between. The CDR3 has 15 amino acids. This CDR3 reads CASSVDGTVGDEQYF. In DNA form, the CDR3 reads TGTGCCAGCAGCGTAGATGGCACGGTTGGTGACGAGCAGTACTTC. Full variable domain (missing parts from reference TRBV9 and TRBJ2-7): DSGVTQTPKHLITATGQRVTLRCSPRSGDLSVYWYQQSLDQGLQFLIQYYNGEERAKGNILERFSAQQFPDLHSELNLSSLELGDSALYFCASSVDGTVGDEQYFGPGTRLTVT.

As regards this clone: At one end, the junction sequence differs from germline, possibly due to a read error. The V call is TRBV7-7, the J call TRBJ2-1; D might be TRBD2 (5 bases). Germline-derived CDR1 and CDR2 are SSHAT and FNYEAQ (reference sequence). The length of the CDR3 is 15 residues. CDR3 amino acids: CASSLKEGGGTEQFF. The CDR3 DNA is TGTGCTAGCAGCCTCAAAGAGGGCGGAGGCACTGAGCAGTTCTTC.